A selection of T cell receptor beta chains follows, all from one sample in a study of response to subunit inactivated influenza vaccine. Using its own MiXCR run on the RT-PCR reads, TCRdb lists one record per CDR3 protein. The sample lists about 610,000 distinct CDR3 sequences, approximately 14% occurring once. This material consisted of PBMCs from blood, taken about 12 days after vaccination. Receptor source: a man aged 50 or older who received an inactivated influenza vaccine. The CDR3 runs from the conserved cysteine through the conserved F or W. The D gene is left open where the match is weak. Clone size appears in some rows only: once, few, many, or a class for an expanded clone.

d_gene: NA
abundance: NA
len: 10
v_gene: TRBV7-9
j_gene: TRBJ1-1
CDR3aa: CASSLGMAFF
CDR3nt: TGTGCCAGCAGCTTAGGTATGGCTTTCTTT

d_gene: NA
abundance: few
len: 14
v_gene: TRBV6-5
j_gene: TRBJ2-1
CDR3aa: CASSYSWGHNEQFF
CDR3nt: TGTGCCAGCAGTTACTCGTGGGGGCACAATGAGCAGTTCTTC

d_gene: NA
abundance: few
len: 15
v_gene: TRBV10-3
j_gene: TRBJ2-3
CDR3aa: CAISPGQGFADTQYF
CDR3nt: TGTGCCATCAGCCCGGGCCAGGGCTTCGCAGATACGCAGTATTTT

d_gene: TRBD2
abundance: NA
len: 15
v_gene: TRBV12-3/TRBV12-4
j_gene: TRBJ2-3
CDR3aa: CASSPLAGDGNMQYF
CDR3nt: TGTGCCAGCAGTCCACTAGCGGGAGACGGGAATATGCAGTATTTT

d_gene: TRBD1
abundance: few
len: 13
v_gene: TRBV5-6
j_gene: TRBJ1-2
CDR3aa: CASSSRTGYGYTF
CDR3nt: TGTGCCAGCAGCTCCCGGACAGGCTATGGCTACACCTTC

d_gene: NA
abundance: NA
len: 16
v_gene: TRBV20-1
j_gene: TRBJ2-3
CDR3aa: CSARGTGQLIGDTQYF
CDR3nt: TGCAGTGCTAGAGGAACCGGGCAGCTGATTGGAGATACGCAGTATTTT

d_gene: TRBD1
abundance: NA
len: 15
v_gene: TRBV6-2/TRBV6-3
j_gene: TRBJ2-2
CDR3aa: CASSPRGRGAGELFF
CDR3nt: TGTGCCAGCAGTCCCAGGGGGAGAGGTGCCGGGGAGCTGTTTTTT

d_gene: TRBD1
abundance: NA
len: 17
v_gene: TRBV24-1
j_gene: TRBJ2-6
CDR3aa: CATSGRDRVSGANVLTF
CDR3nt: TGTGCCACCAGTGGCCGGGACAGGGTATCTGGGGCCAACGTCCTGACTTTC

d_gene: NA
abundance: NA
len: 15
v_gene: TRBV29-1
j_gene: TRBJ1-1
CDR3aa: CSSTLVYRASAEAFF
CDR3nt: TGCAGCTCCACCCTCGTCTACAGGGCCAGTGCTGAAGCTTTCTTT

d_gene: NA
abundance: many
len: 15
v_gene: TRBV4-3
j_gene: TRBJ2-7
CDR3aa: CASSQVLTGRNEQYF
CDR3nt: TGCGCCAGCAGCCAAGTGTTAACAGGGCGGAACGAGCAGTACTTC

d_gene: NA
abundance: NA
len: 14
v_gene: TRBV9
j_gene: TRBJ2-2
CDR3aa: CASSVSQNTGELFF
CDR3nt: TGTGCCAGCAGCGTAAGTCAGAACACCGGGGAGCTGTTTTTT

d_gene: TRBD2
abundance: many
len: 14
v_gene: TRBV29-1
j_gene: TRBJ2-3
CDR3aa: CSVGLLAGTDTQYF
CDR3nt: TGCAGCGTGGGCCTACTAGCGGGCACAGATACGCAGTATTTT

d_gene: TRBD1
abundance: NA
len: 15
v_gene: TRBV7-6
j_gene: TRBJ2-1
CDR3aa: CASSRPGTGMDEQFF
CDR3nt: TGTGCCAGCAGCCGTCCCGGGACAGGGATGGATGAGCAGTTCTTC

d_gene: NA
abundance: NA
len: 15
v_gene: TRBV7-2
j_gene: TRBJ2-2
CDR3aa: CASSMRQGSAGELFF
CDR3nt: TGTGCCAGCAGCATGAGACAAGGGTCGGCCGGGGAGCTGTTTTTT

d_gene: NA
abundance: few
len: 13
v_gene: TRBV30
j_gene: TRBJ2-3
CDR3aa: CAWSVQSTDTQYF
CDR3nt: TGTGCCTGGAGTGTACAGTCAACAGATACGCAGTATTTT

d_gene: NA
abundance: many
len: 14
v_gene: TRBV27
j_gene: TRBJ2-1
CDR3aa: CASSLGGLYNEQFF
CDR3nt: TGTGCCAGCAGCCTCGGCGGGCTATACAATGAGCAGTTCTTC

d_gene: NA
abundance: NA
len: 16
v_gene: TRBV12-3/TRBV12-4
j_gene: TRBJ2-1
CDR3aa: CASIKGGPRDRNEQFF
CDR3nt: TGTGCCAGCATCAAAGGGGGGCCCAGGGATAGAAATGAGCAGTTCTTC

d_gene: TRBD1
abundance: few
len: 12
v_gene: TRBV6-6
j_gene: TRBJ1-1
CDR3aa: CAARQGNTEAFF
CDR3nt: TGTGCCGCACGACAGGGGAACACTGAAGCTTTCTTT

d_gene: NA
abundance: NA
len: 15
v_gene: TRBV28
j_gene: TRBJ1-4
CDR3aa: CASSPHRRRNEKLFF
CDR3nt: TGTGCCAGCAGCCCCCACCGGAGGAGAAATGAAAAACTGTTTTTT

d_gene: NA
abundance: few
len: 15
v_gene: TRBV7-8
j_gene: TRBJ2-1
CDR3aa: CASSPRRDRYNEQFF
CDR3nt: TGTGCCAGCAGCCCACGGAGGGACCGGTACAATGAGCAGTTCTTC

d_gene: TRBD2
abundance: many
len: 15
v_gene: TRBV5-4
j_gene: TRBJ2-5
CDR3aa: CASSLDSGGAETQYF
CDR3nt: TGTGCCAGCAGCTTAGATAGCGGGGGGGCCGAGACCCAGTACTTC

d_gene: TRBD1
abundance: few
len: 12
v_gene: TRBV5-5
j_gene: TRBJ2-4
CDR3aa: CASRSGQGREYF
CDR3nt: TGTGCCAGCAGGTCTGGACAGGGACGCGAGTACTTC

d_gene: NA
abundance: NA
len: 12
v_gene: TRBV6-2/TRBV6-3
j_gene: TRBJ2-3
CDR3aa: CASNRGGDTQYF
CDR3nt: TGTGCCAGCAACCGAGGGGGAGATACGCAGTATTTT

d_gene: TRBD1
abundance: NA
len: 15
v_gene: TRBV9
j_gene: TRBJ2-7
CDR3aa: CASSEGQGAHNEQYF
CDR3nt: TGTGCCAGCAGCGAAGGACAGGGGGCTCACAACGAGCAGTACTTC

d_gene: TRBD2
abundance: NA
len: 13
v_gene: TRBV20-1
j_gene: TRBJ2-3
CDR3aa: CSALPPPSGKKYF
CDR3nt: TGCAGTGCCCTTCCACCGCCTAGCGGGAAAAAGTATTTT

d_gene: NA
abundance: few
len: 13
v_gene: TRBV4-1
j_gene: TRBJ2-1
CDR3aa: CASSSSPLEEQFF
CDR3nt: TGCGCCAGCAGCTCCAGTCCCCTGGAGGAGCAGTTCTTC

d_gene: NA
abundance: NA
len: 11
v_gene: TRBV29-1
j_gene: TRBJ2-7
CDR3aa: CSVEGLHEQYF
CDR3nt: TGCAGCGTTGAGGGGCTTCACGAGCAGTACTTC

d_gene: NA
abundance: few
len: 15
v_gene: TRBV28
j_gene: TRBJ2-7
CDR3aa: CASNEYRDRSYEQYF
CDR3nt: TGTGCCAGCAACGAATACCGGGACCGCTCCTACGAGCAGTACTTC

d_gene: TRBD2
abundance: few
len: 18
v_gene: TRBV20-1
j_gene: TRBJ2-7
CDR3aa: CSAFGPLSGTRGRYEQYF
CDR3nt: TGCAGTGCTTTCGGACCTCTCTCCGGGACTAGAGGTCGCTACGAGCAGTACTTC

d_gene: NA
abundance: few
len: 13
v_gene: TRBV29-1
j_gene: TRBJ2-7
CDR3aa: CSVTRDGPYEQYF
CDR3nt: TGCAGCGTAACCCGGGACGGACCCTACGAGCAGTACTTC

d_gene: TRBD2
abundance: few
len: 20
v_gene: TRBV4-3
j_gene: TRBJ2-3
CDR3aa: CASSQAGLAGGARSTDTQYF
CDR3nt: TGCGCCAGCAGCCAAGCGGGACTAGCGGGAGGCGCCCGCTCCACAGATACGCAGTATTTT

d_gene: TRBD1
abundance: NA
len: 13
v_gene: TRBV20-1
j_gene: TRBJ2-1
CDR3aa: CSVPGQGGNEQFF
CDR3nt: TGCAGTGTCCCGGGACAGGGGGGGAATGAGCAGTTCTTC

d_gene: NA
abundance: few
len: 14
v_gene: TRBV30
j_gene: TRBJ2-7
CDR3aa: CAWSLGGVSYEQYF
CDR3nt: TGTGCCTGGAGTTTGGGGGGCGTCTCCTACGAGCAGTACTTC

d_gene: NA
abundance: NA
len: 16
v_gene: TRBV9
j_gene: TRBJ2-1
CDR3aa: CASSPLSARGVGEQFF
CDR3nt: TGTGCCAGCAGCCCCCTATCGGCTAGGGGAGTTGGTGAGCAGTTCTTC

d_gene: NA
abundance: NA
len: 15
v_gene: TRBV29-1
j_gene: TRBJ1-6
CDR3aa: CSVRMGSSYNSPLHF
CDR3nt: TGCAGCGTTCGAATGGGGAGCTCCTATAATTCACCCCTCCACTTT

d_gene: NA
abundance: NA
len: 14
v_gene: TRBV7-7
j_gene: TRBJ2-2
CDR3aa: CASTGGGDTGELFF
CDR3nt: TGTGCCAGCACCGGGGGCGGGGACACCGGGGAGCTGTTTTTT

d_gene: NA
abundance: few
len: 13
v_gene: TRBV6-1
j_gene: TRBJ2-5
CDR3aa: CASSRTEGQTQYF
CDR3nt: TGTGCCAGCAGTCGGACTGAGGGGCAGACCCAGTACTTC

d_gene: NA
abundance: few
len: 12
v_gene: TRBV2
j_gene: TRBJ2-3
CDR3aa: CASNPGPDTQYF
CDR3nt: TGTGCCAGCAATCCAGGGCCAGATACGCAGTATTTT

d_gene: TRBD1
abundance: NA
len: 14
v_gene: TRBV18
j_gene: TRBJ2-7
CDR3aa: CASAGGQGPYEQYF
CDR3nt: TGTGCCAGCGCAGGTGGACAGGGCCCCTACGAGCAGTACTTC

d_gene: NA
abundance: many
len: 13
v_gene: TRBV5-1
j_gene: TRBJ2-7
CDR3aa: CASSPDVVYEQYF
CDR3nt: TGCGCCAGCAGCCCGGACGTCGTCTACGAGCAGTACTTC

d_gene: TRBD1
abundance: once
len: 15
v_gene: TRBV18
j_gene: TRBJ2-4
CDR3aa: CASSPGQGAQNIQYF
CDR3nt: TGTGCCAGCTCACCGGGGCAGGGGGCCCAAAACATTCAGTACTTC

d_gene: NA
abundance: NA
len: 14
v_gene: TRBV11-2
j_gene: TRBJ2-1
CDR3aa: CASSFEPGRNEQFF
CDR3nt: TGTGCCAGCAGCTTCGAACCGGGAAGGAATGAGCAGTTCTTC

d_gene: NA
abundance: NA
len: 18
v_gene: TRBV28
j_gene: TRBJ2-6
CDR3aa: CASSLRQGTFSGANVLTF
CDR3nt: TGTGCCAGCAGTTTAAGGCAGGGGACTTTCTCTGGGGCCAACGTCCTGACTTTC

d_gene: NA
abundance: NA
len: 12
v_gene: TRBV28
j_gene: TRBJ2-5
CDR3aa: CASGQFQETQYF
CDR3nt: TGTGCCTCTGGACAGTTCCAAGAGACCCAGTACTTC

d_gene: NA
abundance: NA
len: 12
v_gene: TRBV5-1
j_gene: TRBJ1-1
CDR3aa: CASSPGGVGAFF
CDR3nt: TGCGCCAGCAGCCCCGGAGGGGTTGGTGCTTTCTTT

d_gene: TRBD2
abundance: NA
len: 13
v_gene: TRBV6-1
j_gene: TRBJ2-7
CDR3aa: CASSPDGGAEQYF
CDR3nt: TGTGCCAGCAGTCCAGACGGGGGGGCCGAGCAGTACTTC

d_gene: NA
abundance: NA
len: 10
v_gene: TRBV29-1
j_gene: TRBJ2-3
CDR3aa: CSVYSHTQYF
CDR3nt: TGCAGCGTTTATTCCCATACGCAGTATTTT

d_gene: TRBD1
abundance: NA
len: 12
v_gene: TRBV28
j_gene: TRBJ1-1
CDR3aa: CASSLGQGAAFF
CDR3nt: TGTGCCAGCAGTTTAGGACAGGGAGCTGCTTTCTTT

d_gene: TRBD2
abundance: NA
len: 16
v_gene: TRBV20-1
j_gene: TRBJ2-5
CDR3aa: CSARGTSGREQETQYF
CDR3nt: TGCAGTGCTAGAGGCACTAGCGGGAGGGAACAGGAGACCCAGTACTTC

d_gene: NA
abundance: NA
len: 14
v_gene: TRBV6-2/TRBV6-3
j_gene: TRBJ1-6
CDR3aa: CASRDGTRNSPLHF
CDR3nt: TGTGCCAGCAGGGACGGGACACGGAATTCACCCCTCCACTTT

d_gene: NA
abundance: NA
len: 17
v_gene: TRBV24-1
j_gene: TRBJ1-4
CDR3aa: CATSDSTGHYLSGKLFF
CDR3nt: TGTGCCACCAGTGATTCGACCGGACACTACCTGAGTGGAAAACTGTTTTTT

d_gene: NA
abundance: few
len: 12
v_gene: TRBV14
j_gene: TRBJ2-1
CDR3aa: CASSRGGPGWFF
CDR3nt: TGTGCCAGCAGCCGAGGGGGTCCAGGGTGGTTCTTC

d_gene: NA
abundance: many
len: 13
v_gene: TRBV5-1
j_gene: TRBJ1-1
CDR3aa: CASSSGMNTEAFF
CDR3nt: TGCGCCAGCAGCTCGGGTATGAACACTGAAGCTTTCTTT

d_gene: NA
abundance: many
len: 11
v_gene: TRBV20-1
j_gene: TRBJ2-1
CDR3aa: CSASLYNEQFF
CDR3nt: TGCAGTGCTAGCCTCTACAATGAGCAGTTCTTC

d_gene: TRBD1
abundance: few
len: 12
v_gene: TRBV29-1
j_gene: TRBJ2-1
CDR3aa: CSVGQGADEQFF
CDR3nt: TGCAGCGTTGGCCAGGGGGCGGATGAGCAGTTCTTC